Following are 29 T cell receptor beta chains from one sample sequenced in a study of cytomegalovirus exposure and HLA in healthy donors. The PCR contained 60 Vbeta and 13 Jbeta primers. Sequenced by immunoSEQ multiplex PCR; TCRdb stores in-frame clones only, minus some. Of under 200,000 clones listed, more than 70% are singletons. Sequenced input: PBMCs. These receptors originate from a male donor in good health and CMV-seronegative.

The chain recombines TRBV7-9 with TRBJ2-3; 9 nucleotides agree with TRBD2. CDR1 is SEHNR and CDR2 is FQNEAQ in the germline V gene (reference sequence). The length of the CDR3 is 16 residues. CDR3 amino acids: CATEAGGPVDTDTQYF. The CDR3 coding sequence is TGTGCTACAGAGGCGGGGGGGCCTGTCGACACAGATACGCAGTATTTT.

The chain couples TRBV30 to TRBJ2-1, with 9 bases lining up with TRBD2. After removal of 5 bases from V and 9 bases from J, the junction contained 11 bases not matched to a gene. This CDR3 contains 14 residues. Germline CDR1 and CDR2: GTSNPN and SVGIG (reference sequence). For the CDR3, the DNA is TGTGCCTGGGAGCCGGGACTAGCTCGGGGTGAGCAGTTCTTC. It translates to CAWEPGLARGEQFF.

The chain uses TRBV6-5 and TRBJ2-7; 9 bases fit TRBD2. CDR1 MNHEY and CDR2 SVGAGI come from the germline V gene. J lost 3 bases, V lost 2 bases, and 5 bases had no gene match. The CDR3 consists of 15 residues. CDR3 in DNA: TGTGCCAGCAGTTACCCTACTAGCGGGCGCTACGAGCAGTACTTC. It specifies CASSYPTSGRYEQYF.

The rearrangement links TRBV27 to TRBJ2-2; a possible D gene is TRBD1 (6 bases). The germline gives CDR1 MNHEY, CDR2 SMNVEV (reference sequence). Trimming took off 3 bases at V and 2 bases at J, with 7 bases between the two ends. The CDR3 is 14 amino acids. Written as DNA, the CDR3 is TGTGCCAGCAGTTTTGGGACAAACACCGGGGAGCTGTTTTTT. Its translation is CASSFGTNTGELFF.

This clone was counted between two and nine times. In DNA, the CDR3 is TGTGCCAGCAGGGGACAGGGGGCCTCCAATCAGCCCCAGCATTTT. Its translation: CASRGQGASNQPQHF. The chain is built from TRBV6-5 and TRBJ1-5; 12 bases agree with TRBD1. The CDR3 totals 15 residues. Per germline, CDR1 MNHEY and CDR2 SVGAGI. V trimming: 6 bases; J trimming: 3 bases; junction bases outside the gene matches: 3.

The chain has TRBV2 and TRBJ2-1; D is unresolved. CDR3 length equals 11 residues. Germline CDR1 SNHLY, CDR2 FYNNEI. V dropped 6 bases and J dropped 4 bases, with 4 bases sitting between them. The CDR3 loop reads CASSPYNEQFF. The CDR3 DNA sequence: TGTGCCAGCAGCCCATACAATGAGCAGTTCTTC.

This clone was seen a single time. The V gene is TRBV18, the J gene TRBJ1-2, with D perhaps matching TRBD1 (6 bases). There are 15 residues in the CDR3. Trimming shortened V by 6 bases and J by 2 bases, and 16 bases separated the two germline ends. Germline V gives CDR1 KGHSH, CDR2 LQKENI. The CDR3 DNA follows: TGTGCCAGCTCGCCGGCGACAGGAGAAAACTATGGCTACACCTTC. It translates to CASSPATGENYGYTF.

CDR3 nucleotides: TGTGCCAGCAGTGGGGACAGGGCTGAGCAGTTCTTC. Its protein product is CASSGDRAEQFF. The J gene is TRBJ2-1, the V gene TRBV6-6; 9 bases align to TRBD1. The length of the CDR3 is 12 residues. After removal of 5 bases from V and 9 bases from J, the junction contained 2 bases not matched to a gene. Germline-derived CDR1 and CDR2 are MNHNY and SVGAGI (reference sequence).

The chain recombines TRBV9 with TRBJ2-1; 10 bases match TRBD2. The germline V gene has CDR1 SGDLS and CDR2 YYNGEE. The CDR3 contains 17 residues. V gave up 2 bases and J gave up 0 bases; unmatched junction bases: 5. CDR3 region: CASSVGSGGSSYNEQFF. In nucleotides, the CDR3 is TGTGCCAGCAGCGTTGGTAGCGGGGGGAGCTCCTACAATGAGCAGTTCTTC.

The chain is built from TRBV5-6 and TRBJ1-2, with TRBD1 as a possible D gene (6 bases). Trimming took off 0 bases at V and 1 base at J, with 13 bases between the two ends. From germline, CDR1 is SGHDT and CDR2 YYEEEE. This CDR3 spans 16 amino acids. CDR3 bases: TGTGCCAGCAGCTTGGCTCGGGGGGGGCGTAACTATGGCTACACCTTC. This gives the protein CASSLARGGRNYGYTF.

CDR3 region: CASSLGTVTRDTQYF. The CDR3 DNA reads as TGTGCCAGCAGCTTAGGGACAGTGACAAGGGATACGCAGTATTTT. The chain is built from TRBV11-2 and TRBJ2-3, with a tentative D call TRBD1 (6 bases). Germline V gene lookup returns CDR1 SGHAT and CDR2 FQNNGV. This CDR3 comprises 15 residues. Trimming removed 1 base from V and 6 bases from J, with 14 bases in between.

The V gene is TRBV7-2, the J gene TRBJ1-1; 8 bases are shared with TRBD1. The germline V gene has CDR1 SGHTA and CDR2 FQGNSA. The CDR3 is made up of 15 amino acids. V trimming: 3 bases; J trimming: 1 base; junction bases outside the gene matches: 4. This chain's CDR3 is CASSFRGTGNTEAFF. The CDR3 DNA is TGTGCCAGCAGCTTTCGCGGGACAGGGAACACTGAAGCTTTCTTT.

V is TRBV5-6 and J is TRBJ1-1; D may be TRBD1 (6 bases). CDR3 length equals 17 residues. The ends were cut back, 4 bases at V and 1 base at J, with 20 bases in the middle. Per the germline V gene, CDR1 is SGHDT and CDR2 is YYEEEE. The CDR3 DNA is TGTGCCAGCAGCATGACCCGGGACACGACCCAGAACACTGAAGCTTTCTTT. Its protein product is CASSMTRDTTQNTEAFF.

The rearrangement links TRBV29-1 to TRBJ2-5, with 7 nucleotides matching TRBD1. The V segment lost 4 bases and the J segment 3 bases; nucleotides outside the gene matches: 5. Looked up from germline, CDR1 is SQVTM and CDR2 is ANQGSEA. This CDR3 has 13 residues. CDR3 loop: CSVGLQGKETQYF. CDR3 coding DNA: TGCAGCGTTGGCTTACAGGGGAAAGAGACCCAGTACTTC.

The V gene is TRBV6-5, the J gene TRBJ2-2; a weak D match, TRBD2 (5 bases). The ends were cut back, 8 bases at V and 7 bases at J, with 17 bases in the middle. Germline-derived CDR1 and CDR2 are MNHEY and SVGAGI. CDR3 length equals 14 residues. The CDR3 loop is CASFDTRTVGELFF. CDR3 bases: TGTGCCAGCTTCGACACTAGAACGGTCGGGGAGCTGTTTTTT.

The J gene is TRBJ2-5, the V gene TRBV13; 7 bases are a match to TRBD2. Germline V gene data show CDR1 as PRHDT and CDR2 as FYEKMQ (reference sequence). The length of the CDR3 is 15 residues. The ends lost 2 bases at V and 1 base at J; junction bases unmatched: 4. In DNA, the CDR3 is TGTGCCAGCAGCTTAAGGCGGGGGACCCAAGAGACCCAGTACTTC. Its translation is CASSLRRGTQETQYF.

The chain employs TRBV7-2 and TRBJ2-7; 9 bases agree with TRBD2. The CDR3 contains 16 residues. The junction had 9 bases not matched to a gene; V was cut back by 3 bases and J by 3 bases. Germline V gene sequence: CDR1 SGHTA, CDR2 FQGNSA. CDR3 protein: CASSFALRTSDYEQYF. CDR3 nucleotides: TGTGCCAGCAGCTTCGCTTTAAGGACTAGCGACTACGAGCAGTACTTC.

The CDR3 DNA follows: TGTGCCAGCAGCTTGCCCGGGAATGATGAAGCTTTCTTT. Translated: CASSLPGNDEAFF. V and J are TRBV5-8 and TRBJ1-1; no definite D call. V lost 1 base, J lost 7 bases, and 11 bases lay in between. The germline V gene has CDR1 SGHTS and CDR2 YDEGEE. The CDR3 loop spans 13 amino acids.

The rearrangement links TRBV7-8 to TRBJ2-3, with TRBD2 identical over 8 bases. The germline gives CDR1 SGHVS, CDR2 FQNEAQ. Unmatched junction bases numbered 3, after V lost 8 bases and J lost 2 bases. This CDR3 has 13 residues. In DNA form, the CDR3 reads TGTGCCAGCCGGGGGGGGACCACAGATACGCAGTATTTT. Translating it yields CASRGGTTDTQYF.

The chain is built from TRBV11-2 and TRBJ1-1, with TRBD1 as a possible D gene (5 bases). There are 14 residues in the CDR3. CDR1 is SGHAT, CDR2 FQNNGV, per germline. V was clipped by 2 bases and J by 5 bases, with 12 bases between them. CDR3 nucleotides: TGTGCCAGCAGCTTAACTGGGGCGCGGACTGAAGCTTTCTTT. Its protein product is CASSLTGARTEAFF. Full variable domain (remainder filled in from reference TRBV11-2 and TRBJ1-1): EAGVAQSPRYKIIEKRQSVAFWCNPISGHATLYWYQQILGQGPKLLIQFQNNGVVDDSQLPKDRFSAERLKGVDSTLKIQPAKLEDSAVYLCASSLTGARTEAFFGQGTRLTVV.

This chain joins TRBV2 and TRBJ1-6, with TRBD1 identical over 7 bases. The CDR3 is 16 amino acids. Losses at the gene ends were 0 bases for V and 10 bases for J; bases not matched to a gene: 9. From germline, CDR1 is SNHLY and CDR2 FYNNEI. CDR3 loop: CASSEAGGKFGSPLHF. CDR3 coding DNA: TGTGCCAGCAGTGAAGCAGGGGGCAAATTTGGGTCACCCCTCCACTTT.

V is TRBV11-2 and J is TRBJ2-7; weak D call: TRBD2 (5 bases). This CDR3 spans 14 amino acids. Germline lookup yields CDR1 SGHAT and CDR2 FQNNGV. The ends were cut back, 3 bases at V and 3 bases at J, with 12 bases in the middle. The CDR3 DNA is TGTGCCAGCAGCTTTCGGGCGGGCCTCTACGAGCAGTACTTC. This encodes CASSFRAGLYEQYF.

The V gene is TRBV11-2, the J gene TRBJ1-1; D possibly corresponds to TRBD1 (6 bases). This CDR3 has 14 amino acids. Trimming removed 4 bases at V and 0 bases at J, with 9 bases between. Germline assignment: CDR1 SGHAT and CDR2 FQNNGV. CDR3 sequence (DNA): TGTGCCAGCAGCTCAGGGGTCATGAACACTGAAGCTTTCTTT. Translated: CASSSGVMNTEAFF. Looking up the rest from reference TRBV11-2 and TRBJ1-1 gives the full variable domain: EAGVAQSPRYKIIEKRQSVAFWCNPISGHATLYWYQQILGQGPKLLIQFQNNGVVDDSQLPKDRFSAERLKGVDSTLKIQPAKLEDSAVYLCASSSGVMNTEAFFGQGTRLTVV.

This chain links TRBV7-9 with TRBJ2-7; 10 bases agree with TRBD1. The V and J ends lost 5 bases and 4 bases, in that order; junction bases with no gene match: 5. The CDR3 is 14 residues long. The V gene's germline CDR1 is SEHNR and CDR2 FQNEAQ (reference sequence). Here the CDR3 DNA reads TGTGCCAGCAGCCCGGGACAGGGGATGTACGAGCAGTACTTC. Its protein is CASSPGQGMYEQYF. Full variable domain (remainder filled in from reference TRBV7-9 and TRBJ2-7): DTGVSQNPRHKITKRGQNVTFRCDPISEHNRLYWYRQTLGQGPEFLTYFQNEAQLEKSRLLSDRFSAERPKGSFSTLEIQRTEQGDSAMYLCASSPGQGMYEQYFGPGTRLTVT.

CDR3 bases: TGTGCCAGCAGCCCCGGGGGAAATGAGCAGTTCTTC. Protein product: CASSPGGNEQFF. This chain connects TRBV5-4 to TRBJ2-1, with D perhaps TRBD2 (6 bases). The CDR3 runs to 12 residues. In germline, CDR1 is SGHNT, CDR2 YYREEE (reference sequence). V was clipped by 4 bases and J by 7 bases, with 9 bases between them.

The rearrangement links TRBV9 to TRBJ1-6; TRBD1 might be the D (5 bases). Trimming took off 4 bases at V and 6 bases at J, with 14 bases between the two ends. Germline lookup yields CDR1 SGDLS and CDR2 YYNGEE. The length of the CDR3 is 15 residues. The CDR3 region has the DNA TGTGCCAGCAGCCCCAGTTGGGGCCTTAATTCACCCCTCCACTTT. Its translation: CASSPSWGLNSPLHF. Full variable domain (remainder filled in from reference TRBV9 and TRBJ1-6): DSGVTQTPKHLITATGQRVTLRCSPRSGDLSVYWYQQSLDQGLQFLIQYYNGEERAKGNILERFSAQQFPDLHSELNLSSLELGDSALYFCASSPSWGLNSPLHFGNGTRLTVT.

V usage is TRBV11-1 and J usage is TRBJ1-2, with 7 nucleotides matching TRBD1. V shed 4 bases, J shed 7 bases, and the junction held 9 bases outside the gene matches. Germline V gene lookup returns CDR1 SGHAT and CDR2 FQDESV (reference sequence). The CDR3 contains 14 residues. The CDR3 loop reads CASSYRTGSGGYTF. The CDR3 DNA sequence: TGTGCCAGCAGCTATCGGACAGGATCCGGTGGCTACACCTTC.

The rearrangement joins TRBV14 to TRBJ2-5; D perhaps matches TRBD1 (5 bases). Between the trimmed V and J ends, which lost 3 bases and 0 bases, there was a span of 8 bases. The CDR3 contains 14 residues. Germline V gives CDR1 SGHDN, CDR2 FVKESK. The CDR3, as DNA: TGTGCCAGCAGCCAGAGACAGTACCAAGAGACCCAGTACTTC. Residues: CASSQRQYQETQYF.

The chain carries TRBV18 and TRBJ1-1; a weak D match, TRBD1 (5 bases). Looked up from germline, CDR1 is KGHSH and CDR2 is LQKENI. Trimming took off 1 base at V and 3 bases at J, with 12 bases between the two ends. The CDR3 contains 15 residues. In nucleotides, the CDR3 is TGTGCCAGCTCACCACAGGGGATTAGGGACACTGAAGCTTTCTTT. Translated, it gives CASSPQGIRDTEAFF.